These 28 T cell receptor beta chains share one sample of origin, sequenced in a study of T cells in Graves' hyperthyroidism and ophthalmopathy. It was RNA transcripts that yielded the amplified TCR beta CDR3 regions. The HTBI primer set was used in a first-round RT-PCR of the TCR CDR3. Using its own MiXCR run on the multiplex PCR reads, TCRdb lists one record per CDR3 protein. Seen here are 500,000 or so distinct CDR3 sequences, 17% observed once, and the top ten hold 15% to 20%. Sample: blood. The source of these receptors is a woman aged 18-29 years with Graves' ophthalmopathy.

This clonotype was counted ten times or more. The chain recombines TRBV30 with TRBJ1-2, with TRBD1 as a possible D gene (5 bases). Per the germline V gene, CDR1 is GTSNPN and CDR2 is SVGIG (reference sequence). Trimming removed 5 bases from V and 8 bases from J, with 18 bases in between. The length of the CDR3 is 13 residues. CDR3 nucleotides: TGTGCCTGGGTGGGGACCGACCTAAAGGGCTACACCTTC. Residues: CAWVGTDLKGYTF. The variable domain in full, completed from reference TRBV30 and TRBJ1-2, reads SQTIHQWPATLVQPVGSPLSLECTVEGTSNPNLYWYRQAAGRGLQLLFYSVGIGQISSEVPQNLSASRPQDRQFILSSKKLLLSDSGFYLCAWVGTDLKGYTFGSGTRLTVV.

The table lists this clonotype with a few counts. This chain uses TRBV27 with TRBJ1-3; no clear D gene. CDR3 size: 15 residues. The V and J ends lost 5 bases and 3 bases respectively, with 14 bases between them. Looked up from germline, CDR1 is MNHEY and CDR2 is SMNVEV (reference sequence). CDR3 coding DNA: TGTGCCAGCAGTCCCCTCTTCGGGGTTGGAAACACCATATATTTT. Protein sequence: CASSPLFGVGNTIYF.

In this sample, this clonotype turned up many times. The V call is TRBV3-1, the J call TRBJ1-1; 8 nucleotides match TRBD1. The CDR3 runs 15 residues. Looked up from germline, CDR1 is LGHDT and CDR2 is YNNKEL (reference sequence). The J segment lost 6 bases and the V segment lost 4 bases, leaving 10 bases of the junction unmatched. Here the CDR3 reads CASSPTQGARAEAFF. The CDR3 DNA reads TGTGCCAGCAGCCCTACCCAGGGGGCGAGGGCTGAAGCTTTCTTT.

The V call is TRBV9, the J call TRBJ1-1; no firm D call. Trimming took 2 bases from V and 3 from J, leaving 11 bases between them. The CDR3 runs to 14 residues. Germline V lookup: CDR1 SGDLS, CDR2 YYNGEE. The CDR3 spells CASSVHEVDTEAFF. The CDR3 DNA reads TGTGCCAGCAGCGTCCACGAGGTGGACACTGAAGCTTTCTTT.

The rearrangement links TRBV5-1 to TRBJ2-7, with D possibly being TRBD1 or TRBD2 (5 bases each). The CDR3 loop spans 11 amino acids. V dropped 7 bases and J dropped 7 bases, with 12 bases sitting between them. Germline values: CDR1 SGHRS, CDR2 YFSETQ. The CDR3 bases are TGCGCCAGCCGGGACGTCCGTGAGCAGTACTTC. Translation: CASRDVREQYF.

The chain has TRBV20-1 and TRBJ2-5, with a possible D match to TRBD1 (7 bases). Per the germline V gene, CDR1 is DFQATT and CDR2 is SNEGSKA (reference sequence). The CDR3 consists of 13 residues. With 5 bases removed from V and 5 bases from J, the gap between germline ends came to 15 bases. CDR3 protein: CSARQGGPETQYF. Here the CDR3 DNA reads TGCAGTGCTCGACAGGGAGGCCCGGAGACCCAGTACTTC.

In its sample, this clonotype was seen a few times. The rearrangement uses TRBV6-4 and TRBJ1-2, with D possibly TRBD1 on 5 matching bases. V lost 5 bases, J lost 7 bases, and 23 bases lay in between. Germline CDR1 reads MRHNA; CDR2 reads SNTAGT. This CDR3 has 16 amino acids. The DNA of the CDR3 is TGTGCCAGCAGTCCCTCTTTCCCACCAGGAGGGGCTGGCTACACCTTC. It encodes CASSPSFPPGGAGYTF.

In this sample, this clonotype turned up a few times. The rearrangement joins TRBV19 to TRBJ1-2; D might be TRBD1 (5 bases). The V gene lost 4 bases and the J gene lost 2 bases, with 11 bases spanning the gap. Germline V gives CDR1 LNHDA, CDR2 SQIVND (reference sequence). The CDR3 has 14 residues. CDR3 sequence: CASSREAGNYGYTF. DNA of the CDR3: TGTGCCAGTAGTAGGGAAGCAGGGAACTATGGCTACACCTTC.

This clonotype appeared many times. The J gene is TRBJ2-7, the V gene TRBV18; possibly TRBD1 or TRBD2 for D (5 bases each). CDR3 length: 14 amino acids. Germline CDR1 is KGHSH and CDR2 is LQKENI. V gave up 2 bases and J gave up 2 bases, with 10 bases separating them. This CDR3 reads CASSPGTETYEQYF. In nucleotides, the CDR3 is TGTGCCAGCTCACCAGGGACGGAGACCTACGAGCAGTACTTC.

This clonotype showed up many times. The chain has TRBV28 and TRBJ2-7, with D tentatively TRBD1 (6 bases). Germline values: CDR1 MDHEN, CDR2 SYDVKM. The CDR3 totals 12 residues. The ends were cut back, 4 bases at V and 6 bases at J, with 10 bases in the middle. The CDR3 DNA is TGTGCCAGCAGTTCCCTAGGGGGCGAGCAGTACTTC. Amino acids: CASSSLGGEQYF.

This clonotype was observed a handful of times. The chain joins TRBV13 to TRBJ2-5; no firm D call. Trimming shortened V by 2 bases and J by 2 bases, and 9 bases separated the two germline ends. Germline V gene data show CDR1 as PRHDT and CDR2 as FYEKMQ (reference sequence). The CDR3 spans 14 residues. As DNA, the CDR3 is TGTGCCAGCAGCTTAAAGCTCGGGCAAGAGACCCAGTACTTC. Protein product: CASSLKLGQETQYF.

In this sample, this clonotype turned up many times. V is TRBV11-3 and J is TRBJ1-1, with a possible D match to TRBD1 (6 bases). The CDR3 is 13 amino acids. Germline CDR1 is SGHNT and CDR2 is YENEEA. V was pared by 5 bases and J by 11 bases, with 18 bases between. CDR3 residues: CASSAGAGVVAFF. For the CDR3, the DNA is TGTGCCAGCAGCGCCGGGGCAGGGGTGGTTGCTTTCTTT.

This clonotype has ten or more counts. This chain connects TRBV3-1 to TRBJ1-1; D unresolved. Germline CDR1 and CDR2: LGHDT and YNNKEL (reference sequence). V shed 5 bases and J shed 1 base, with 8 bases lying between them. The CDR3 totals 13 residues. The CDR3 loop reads CASSRNTNTEAFF. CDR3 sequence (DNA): TGTGCCAGCAGCAGGAATACGAACACTGAAGCTTTCTTT.

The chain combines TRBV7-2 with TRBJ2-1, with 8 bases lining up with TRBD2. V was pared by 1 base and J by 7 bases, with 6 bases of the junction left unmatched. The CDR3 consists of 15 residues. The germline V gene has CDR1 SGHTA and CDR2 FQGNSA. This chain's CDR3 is CASSLDRGGWNEQFF. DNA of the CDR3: TGTGCCAGCAGCTTAGATCGCGGGGGGTGGAATGAGCAGTTCTTC.

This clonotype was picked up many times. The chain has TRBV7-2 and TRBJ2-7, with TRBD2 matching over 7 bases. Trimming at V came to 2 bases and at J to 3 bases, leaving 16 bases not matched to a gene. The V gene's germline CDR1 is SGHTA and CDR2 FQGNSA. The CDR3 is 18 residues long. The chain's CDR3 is CASSLTPASGTDYYEQYF. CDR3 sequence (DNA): TGTGCCAGCAGCTTAACCCCGGCAAGCGGGACGGACTACTACGAGCAGTACTTC.

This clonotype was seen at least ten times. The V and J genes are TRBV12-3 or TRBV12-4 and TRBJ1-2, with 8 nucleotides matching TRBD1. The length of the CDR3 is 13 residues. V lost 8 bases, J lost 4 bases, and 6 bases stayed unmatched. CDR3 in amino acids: CASGDRGIYGYTF. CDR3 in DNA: TGTGCCAGCGGCGACAGGGGAATCTATGGCTACACCTTC.

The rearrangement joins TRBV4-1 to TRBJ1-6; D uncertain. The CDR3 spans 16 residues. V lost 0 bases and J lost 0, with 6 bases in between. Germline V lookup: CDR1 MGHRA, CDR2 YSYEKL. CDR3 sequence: CASSQERFSYNSPLHF. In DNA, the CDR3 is TGCGCCAGCAGCCAAGAACGGTTCTCCTATAATTCACCCCTCCACTTT.

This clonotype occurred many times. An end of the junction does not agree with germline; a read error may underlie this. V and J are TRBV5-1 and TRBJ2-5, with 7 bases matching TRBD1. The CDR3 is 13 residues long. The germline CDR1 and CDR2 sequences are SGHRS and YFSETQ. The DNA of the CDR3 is TGTGCCAGCAGCTTGGGACAGCAAGAGACCCAGTACTTC. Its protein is CASSLGQQETQYF.

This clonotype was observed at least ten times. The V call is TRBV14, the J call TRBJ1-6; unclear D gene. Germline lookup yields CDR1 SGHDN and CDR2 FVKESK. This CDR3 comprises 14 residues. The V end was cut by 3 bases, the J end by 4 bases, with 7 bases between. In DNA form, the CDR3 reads TGTGCCAGCAGCCAGGGGATTTATAATTCACCCCTCCACTTT. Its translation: CASSQGIYNSPLHF.

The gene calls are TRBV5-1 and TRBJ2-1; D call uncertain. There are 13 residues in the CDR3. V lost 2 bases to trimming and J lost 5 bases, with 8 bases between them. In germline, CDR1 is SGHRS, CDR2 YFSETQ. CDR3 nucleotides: TGCGCCAGCAGCTTTAGTGGTAACAATGAGCAGTTCTTC. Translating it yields CASSFSGNNEQFF. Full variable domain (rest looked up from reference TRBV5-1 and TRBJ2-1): KAGVTQTPRYLIKTRGQQVTLSCSPISGHRSVSWYQQTPGQGLQFLFEYFSETQRNKGNFPGRFSGRQFSNSRSEMNVSTLELGDSALYLCASSFSGNNEQFFGPGTRLTVL.

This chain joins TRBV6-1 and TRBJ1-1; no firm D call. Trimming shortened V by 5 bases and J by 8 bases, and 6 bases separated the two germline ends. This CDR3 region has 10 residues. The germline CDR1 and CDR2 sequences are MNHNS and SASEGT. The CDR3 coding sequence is TGTGCCAGCAGTTCCGACGAAGCTTTCTTT. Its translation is CASSSDEAFF.

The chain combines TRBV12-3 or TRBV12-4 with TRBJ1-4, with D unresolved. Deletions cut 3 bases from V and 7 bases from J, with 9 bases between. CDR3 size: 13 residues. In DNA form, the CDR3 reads TGTGCCAGCAGTTTTGGCAGTTCTGAAAAACTGTTTTTT. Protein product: CASSFGSSEKLFF.

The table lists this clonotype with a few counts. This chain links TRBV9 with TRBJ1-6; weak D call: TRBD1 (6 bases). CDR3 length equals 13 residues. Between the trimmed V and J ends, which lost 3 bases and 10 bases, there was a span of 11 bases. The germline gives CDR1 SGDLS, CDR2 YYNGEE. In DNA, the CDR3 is TGTGCCAGCAGCGCCGGGGGCAAATCACCCCTCCACTTT. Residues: CASSAGGKSPLHF.

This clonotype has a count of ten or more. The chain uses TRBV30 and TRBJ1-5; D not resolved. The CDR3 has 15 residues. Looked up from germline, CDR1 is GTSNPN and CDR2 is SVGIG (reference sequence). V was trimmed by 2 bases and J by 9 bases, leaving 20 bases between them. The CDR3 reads CAWSPPGTTLRPQHF. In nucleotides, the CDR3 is TGTGCCTGGAGTCCTCCGGGAACCACCTTGCGGCCCCAGCATTTT.

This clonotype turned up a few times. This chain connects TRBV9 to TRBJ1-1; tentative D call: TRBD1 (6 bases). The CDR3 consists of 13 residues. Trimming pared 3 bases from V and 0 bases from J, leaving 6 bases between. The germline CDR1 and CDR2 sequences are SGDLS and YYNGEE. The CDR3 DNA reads TGTGCCAGCAGCGAGGGGGTGAACACTGAAGCTTTCTTT. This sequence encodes CASSEGVNTEAFF.

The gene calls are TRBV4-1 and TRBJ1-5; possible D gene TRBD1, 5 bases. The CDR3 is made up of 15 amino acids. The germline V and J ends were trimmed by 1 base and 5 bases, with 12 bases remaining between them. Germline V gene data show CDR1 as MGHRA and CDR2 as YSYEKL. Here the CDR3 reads CASSQAGPGYQPQHF. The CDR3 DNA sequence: TGCGCCAGCAGCCAAGCTGGTCCAGGGTATCAGCCCCAGCATTTT.

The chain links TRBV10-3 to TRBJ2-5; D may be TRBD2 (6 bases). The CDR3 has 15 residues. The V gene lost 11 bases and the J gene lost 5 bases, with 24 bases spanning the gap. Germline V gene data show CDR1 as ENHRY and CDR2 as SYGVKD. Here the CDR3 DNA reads TGTGCCCCCATTGCGGGCGGGATTTACTCGGAGACCCAGTACTTC. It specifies CAPIAGGIYSETQYF.

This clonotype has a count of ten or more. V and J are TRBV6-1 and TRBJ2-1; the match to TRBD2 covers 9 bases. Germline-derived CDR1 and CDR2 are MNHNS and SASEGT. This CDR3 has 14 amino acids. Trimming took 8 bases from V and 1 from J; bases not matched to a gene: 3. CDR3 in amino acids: CASAGGRSYNEQFF. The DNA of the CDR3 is TGTGCCAGCGCGGGAGGGCGGTCCTACAATGAGCAGTTCTTC.